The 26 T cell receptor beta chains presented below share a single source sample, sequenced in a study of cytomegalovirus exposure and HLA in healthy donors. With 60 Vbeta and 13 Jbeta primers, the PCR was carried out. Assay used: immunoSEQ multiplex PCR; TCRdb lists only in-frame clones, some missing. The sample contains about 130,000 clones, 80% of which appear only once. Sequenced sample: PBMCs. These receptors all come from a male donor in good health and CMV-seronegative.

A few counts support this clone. The CDR3 sequence is CASVQGRTEAFF. The CDR3 nucleotides are TGTGCCAGCGTCCAGGGTCGAACTGAAGCTTTCTTT. The chain is built from TRBV6-1 and TRBJ1-1, with D possibly matching TRBD1 (5 bases). The CDR3 spans 12 residues. V lost 8 bases and J lost 5, with 12 bases in between. Per the germline V gene, CDR1 is MNHNS and CDR2 is SASEGT.

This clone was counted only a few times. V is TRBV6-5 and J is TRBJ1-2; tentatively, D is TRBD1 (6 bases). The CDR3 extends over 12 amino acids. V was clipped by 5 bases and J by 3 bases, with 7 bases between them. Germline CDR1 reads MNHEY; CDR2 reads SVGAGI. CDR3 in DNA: TGTGCCAGCAGTAACAGGGACTATGGCTACACCTTC. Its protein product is CASSNRDYGYTF.

CDR3 nucleotides: TGCGCCACTCTACGGGCAGGGACTTACGAGCAGTACTTC. This translates into CATLRAGTYEQYF. This chain uses TRBV10-2 with TRBJ2-7, with a tentative D call TRBD2 (6 bases). Between the trimmed V and J ends, which lost 10 bases and 4 bases, there was a span of 17 bases. CDR3 length: 13 residues. Germline V gene sequence: CDR1 WSHSY, CDR2 SAAADI.

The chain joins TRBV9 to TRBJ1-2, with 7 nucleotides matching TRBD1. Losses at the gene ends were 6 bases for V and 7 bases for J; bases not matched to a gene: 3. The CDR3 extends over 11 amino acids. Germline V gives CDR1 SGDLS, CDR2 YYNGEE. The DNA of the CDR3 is TGTGCCAGCAAACAGGGGCTTGGCTACACCTTC. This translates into CASKQGLGYTF.

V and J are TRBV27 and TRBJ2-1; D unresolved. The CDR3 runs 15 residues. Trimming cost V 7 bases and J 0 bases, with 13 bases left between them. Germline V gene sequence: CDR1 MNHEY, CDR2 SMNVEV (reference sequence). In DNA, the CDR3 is TGTGCCAGCATTGACTTGAAGAGCTCCTACAATGAGCAGTTCTTC. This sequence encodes CASIDLKSSYNEQFF.

DNA for the CDR3: TGTGCCAGCAGTGAGGAAGGGGCAGGAAACACCATATATTTT. Translated: CASSEEGAGNTIYF. The rearrangement uses TRBV6-1 and TRBJ1-3, with D maybe TRBD1 (5 bases). The CDR3 totals 14 residues. Trimming took 3 bases from V and 4 from J, leaving 10 bases between them. Germline V lookup: CDR1 MNHNS, CDR2 SASEGT.

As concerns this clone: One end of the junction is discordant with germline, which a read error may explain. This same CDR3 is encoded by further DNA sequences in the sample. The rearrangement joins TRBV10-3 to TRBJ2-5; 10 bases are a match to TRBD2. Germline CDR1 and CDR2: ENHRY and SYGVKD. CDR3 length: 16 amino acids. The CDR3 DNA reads TGTGCTATCAGTGATTTGGAACTAGCGGGACTGGAGACCCAGTACTTC. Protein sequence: CAISDLELAGLETQYF.

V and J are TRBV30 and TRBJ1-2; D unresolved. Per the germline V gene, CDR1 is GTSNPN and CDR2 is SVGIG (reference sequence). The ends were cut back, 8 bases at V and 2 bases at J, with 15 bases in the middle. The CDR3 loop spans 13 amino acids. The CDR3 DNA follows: TGTGCCGGGCCCCCGACGGCAAACTATGGCTACACCTTC. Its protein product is CAGPPTANYGYTF.

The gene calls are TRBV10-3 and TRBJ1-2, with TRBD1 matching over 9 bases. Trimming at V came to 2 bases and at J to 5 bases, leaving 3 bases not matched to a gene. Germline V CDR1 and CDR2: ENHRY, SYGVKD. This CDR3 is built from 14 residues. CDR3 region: CAISETGGDYGYTF. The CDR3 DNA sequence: TGTGCCATCAGTGAGACAGGGGGCGATTATGGCTACACCTTC.

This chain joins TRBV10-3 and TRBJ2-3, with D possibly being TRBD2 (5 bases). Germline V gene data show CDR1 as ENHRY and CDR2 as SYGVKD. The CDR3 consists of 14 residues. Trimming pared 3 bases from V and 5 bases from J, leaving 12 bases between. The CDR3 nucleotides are TGTGCCATCAGTGATGTAGGACTCGTAGATACGCAGTATTTT. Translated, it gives CAISDVGLVDTQYF.

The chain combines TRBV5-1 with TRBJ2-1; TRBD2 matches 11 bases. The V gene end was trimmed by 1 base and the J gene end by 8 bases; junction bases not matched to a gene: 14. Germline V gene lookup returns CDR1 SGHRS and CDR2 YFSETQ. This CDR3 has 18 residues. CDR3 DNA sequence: TGCGCCAGCAGCTTGTCTCCCCCTACTAGCGGGGGAGTACATGAGCAGTTCTTC. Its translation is CASSLSPPTSGGVHEQFF.

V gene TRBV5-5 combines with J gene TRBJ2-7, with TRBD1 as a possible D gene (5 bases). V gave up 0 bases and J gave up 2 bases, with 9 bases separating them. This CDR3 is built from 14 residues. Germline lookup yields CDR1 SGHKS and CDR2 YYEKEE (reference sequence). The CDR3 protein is CASSLDRQTYEQYF. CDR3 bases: TGTGCCAGCAGCTTGGACAGACAGACCTACGAGCAGTACTTC.

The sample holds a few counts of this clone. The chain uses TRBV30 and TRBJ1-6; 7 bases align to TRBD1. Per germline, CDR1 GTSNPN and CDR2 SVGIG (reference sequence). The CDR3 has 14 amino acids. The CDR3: CAYTGVNYNSPLHF. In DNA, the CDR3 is TGTGCGTATACAGGGGTCAATTATAATTCACCCCTCCACTTT.

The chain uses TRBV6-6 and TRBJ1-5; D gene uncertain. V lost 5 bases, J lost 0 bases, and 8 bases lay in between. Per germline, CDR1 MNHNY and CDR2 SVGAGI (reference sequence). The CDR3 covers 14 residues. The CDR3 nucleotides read TGTGCCAGCAGTGGCGGTTATAGCAATCAGCCCCAGCATTTT. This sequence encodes CASSGGYSNQPQHF.

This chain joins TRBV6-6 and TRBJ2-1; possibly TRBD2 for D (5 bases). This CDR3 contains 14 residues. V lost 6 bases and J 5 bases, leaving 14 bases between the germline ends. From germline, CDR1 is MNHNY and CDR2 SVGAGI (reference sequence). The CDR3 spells CASRILGINNEQFF. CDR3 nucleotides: TGTGCCAGCAGGATCCTCGGGATTAACAATGAGCAGTTCTTC.

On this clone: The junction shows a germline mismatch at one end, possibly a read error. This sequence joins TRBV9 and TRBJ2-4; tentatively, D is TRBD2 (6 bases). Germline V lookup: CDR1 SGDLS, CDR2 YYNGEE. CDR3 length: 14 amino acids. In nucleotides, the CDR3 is TGTGCCAGCAGCGAGGGACTTCCGTTAAACAGTCAGTACTTC. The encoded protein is CASSEGLPLNSQYF.

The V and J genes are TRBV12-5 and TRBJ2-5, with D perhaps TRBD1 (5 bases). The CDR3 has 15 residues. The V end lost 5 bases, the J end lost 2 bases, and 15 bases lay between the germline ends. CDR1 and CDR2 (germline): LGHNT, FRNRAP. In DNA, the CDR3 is TGTGCTAGTGGTCTCGGAGACAGTATACAAGAGACCCAGTACTTC. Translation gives CASGLGDSIQETQYF.

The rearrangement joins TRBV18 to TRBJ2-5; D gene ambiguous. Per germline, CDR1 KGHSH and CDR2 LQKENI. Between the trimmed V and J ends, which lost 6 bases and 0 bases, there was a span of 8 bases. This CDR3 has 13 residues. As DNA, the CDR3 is TGTGCCAGCTCCCCAGGCTACCAAGAGACCCAGTACTTC. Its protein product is CASSPGYQETQYF.

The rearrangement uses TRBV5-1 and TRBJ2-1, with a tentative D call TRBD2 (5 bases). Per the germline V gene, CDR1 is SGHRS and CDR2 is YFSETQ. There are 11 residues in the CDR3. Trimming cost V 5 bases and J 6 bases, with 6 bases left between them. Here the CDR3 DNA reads TGCGCCAGCAGAGGAGGCAATGAGCAGTTCTTC. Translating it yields CASRGGNEQFF.

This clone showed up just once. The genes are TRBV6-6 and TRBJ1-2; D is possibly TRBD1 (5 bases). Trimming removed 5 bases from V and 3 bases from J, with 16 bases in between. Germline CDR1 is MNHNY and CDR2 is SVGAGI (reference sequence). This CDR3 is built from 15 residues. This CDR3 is CASSGPAGPYYGYTF. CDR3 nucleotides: TGTGCCAGCAGTGGACCCGCGGGGCCCTACTATGGCTACACCTTC.

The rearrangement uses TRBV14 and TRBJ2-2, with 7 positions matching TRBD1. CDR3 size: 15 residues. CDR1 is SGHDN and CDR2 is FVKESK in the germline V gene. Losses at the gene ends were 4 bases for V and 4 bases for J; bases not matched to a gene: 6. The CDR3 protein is CASSRFPGGTGELFF. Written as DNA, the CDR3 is TGTGCCAGCAGCCGCTTTCCAGGGGGCACCGGGGAGCTGTTTTTT.

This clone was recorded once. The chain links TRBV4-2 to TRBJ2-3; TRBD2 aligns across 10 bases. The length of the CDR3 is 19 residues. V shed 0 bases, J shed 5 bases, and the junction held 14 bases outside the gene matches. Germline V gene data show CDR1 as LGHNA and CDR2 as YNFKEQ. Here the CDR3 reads CASSQDLLGSGRREDTQYF. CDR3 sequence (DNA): TGTGCCAGCAGCCAAGATCTTCTCGGTAGCGGGAGGAGGGAAGATACGCAGTATTTT.

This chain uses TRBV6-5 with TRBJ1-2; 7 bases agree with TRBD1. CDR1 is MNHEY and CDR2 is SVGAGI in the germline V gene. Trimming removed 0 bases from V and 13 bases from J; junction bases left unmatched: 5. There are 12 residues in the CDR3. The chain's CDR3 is CASSYSDRHCTF. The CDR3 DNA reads TGTGCCAGCAGTTACTCGGACAGGCACTGCACCTTC.

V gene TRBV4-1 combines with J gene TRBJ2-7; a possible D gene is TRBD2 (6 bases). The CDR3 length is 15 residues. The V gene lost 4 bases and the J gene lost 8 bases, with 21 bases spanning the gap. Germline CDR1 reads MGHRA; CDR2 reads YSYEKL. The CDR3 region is CASSPSGLVGLKQYF. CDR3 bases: TGCGCCAGCAGCCCCTCGGGACTGGTGGGTCTCAAGCAGTACTTC.

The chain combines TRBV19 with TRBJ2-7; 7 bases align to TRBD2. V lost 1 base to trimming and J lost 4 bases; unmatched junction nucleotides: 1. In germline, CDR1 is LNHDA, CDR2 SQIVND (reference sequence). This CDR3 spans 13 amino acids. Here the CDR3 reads CASSIGGGYEQYF. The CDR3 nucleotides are TGTGCCAGTAGTATAGGCGGGGGATACGAGCAGTACTTC.

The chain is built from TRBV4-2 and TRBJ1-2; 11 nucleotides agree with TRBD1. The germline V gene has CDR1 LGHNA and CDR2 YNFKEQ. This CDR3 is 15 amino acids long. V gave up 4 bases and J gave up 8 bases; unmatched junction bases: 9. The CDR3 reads CASSPGQGGSWGYTF. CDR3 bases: TGTGCCAGCAGCCCGGGACAGGGGGGGTCCTGGGGCTACACCTTC.